The rows below give T cell receptor beta chains drawn from one sample of a study of blood T cell repertoires in COVID-19. Profiled with immunoSEQ multiplex PCR; TCRdb holds only in-frame clones, not every one. The sample records approximately 94,000 clones, roughly 90% being singletons. The specimen sequenced was peripheral blood. The receptors here all came from a man aged 25-45 years in a cohort sampled during active COVID-19. Both conserved end residues are part of each CDR3. D genes are given only for firm matches. Not all rows give a size; the values are once, few, many and, for expanded clones, a class.

J: TRBJ2-1
D: TRBD2
V: TRBV5-4
size: .
CDR3: CASSLGPGLAGGYNEQFF
DNA: TGTGCCAGCAGCTTGGGCCCGGGACTAGCGGGAGGGTACAATGAGCAGTTCTTC

J: TRBJ2-1
D: .
V: TRBV4-2
size: .
CDR3: CASSQEGGAYNEQFF
DNA: TGTGCCAGCAGCCAAGAAGGGGGGGCCTACAATGAGCAGTTCTTC

J: TRBJ2-1
D: .
V: TRBV15
size: .
CDR3: CATSIGRALGNEQFF
DNA: TGTGCCACCAGCATCGGCAGGGCTCTGGGGAATGAGCAGTTCTTC

J: TRBJ1-5
D: .
V: TRBV5-1
size: .
CDR3: CASSFEGGQPQHF
DNA: TGCGCCAGCAGCTTCGAGGGCGGTCAGCCCCAGCATTTT

J: TRBJ1-4
D: TRBD1
V: TRBV4-1
size: .
CDR3: CASSQAQRTGVATNEKLFF
DNA: TGCGCCAGCAGCCAAGCCCAAAGGACAGGAGTCGCAACTAATGAAAAACTGTTTTTT

J: TRBJ1-2
D: .
V: TRBV3-1/TRBV3-2
size: few
CDR3: CASSQGVGDYGYTF
DNA: TGTGCCAGCAGCCAAGGGGTAGGGGACTATGGCTACACCTTC

J: TRBJ2-5
D: .
V: TRBV18
size: .
CDR3: CASSPPRGETQYF
DNA: TGTGCCAGCTCACCACCCCGGGGGGAGACCCAGTACTTC

J: TRBJ2-3
D: TRBD2
V: TRBV6-4
size: few
CDR3: CASSALAGSTDTQYF
DNA: TGTGCCAGCAGTGCATTAGCGGGGAGCACAGATACGCAGTATTTT

J: TRBJ1-2
D: .
V: TRBV7-8
size: .
CDR3: CASSSIRGQGYTF
DNA: TGTGCCAGCAGCTCTATCAGGGGCCAAGGCTACACCTTC

J: TRBJ2-7
D: .
V: TRBV4-1
size: once
CDR3: CASSQGARGPYEQYF
DNA: TGCGCCAGCAGCCAAGGGGCCAGGGGACCCTACGAGCAGTACTTC

J: TRBJ2-7
D: TRBD1
V: TRBV6-1
size: .
CDR3: CASRTGQSSYEQYF
DNA: TGTGCCAGCAGAACGGGACAGAGCTCCTACGAGCAGTACTTC

J: TRBJ2-3
D: .
V: TRBV5-4
size: .
CDR3: CASSFSARNTDTQYF
DNA: TGTGCCAGCAGCTTCAGCGCGCGGAATACAGATACGCAGTATTTT

J: TRBJ2-1
D: TRBD1
V: TRBV6-7
size: .
CDR3: CASPSGQGGNEQFF
DNA: TGTGCCAGTCCTTCGGGACAGGGGGGAAATGAGCAGTTCTTC

J: TRBJ2-1
D: TRBD1
V: TRBV5-8
size: .
CDR3: CASSPQGGEQFF
DNA: TGTGCCAGCAGCCCACAGGGGGGTGAGCAGTTCTTC

J: TRBJ2-3
D: TRBD2
V: TRBV4-1
size: once
CDR3: CASSQATSGGGLITDTQYF
DNA: TGCGCCAGCAGCCAAGCTACTAGCGGGGGGGGTTTAATCACAGATACGCAGTATTTT

J: TRBJ2-7
D: TRBD1
V: TRBV9
size: .
CDR3: CVSSPQGARTHEQYF
DNA: TGTGTCAGCAGCCCTCAGGGGGCGCGAACCCACGAGCAGTACTTC

J: TRBJ2-7
D: TRBD1
V: TRBV18
size: .
CDR3: CASSLPGQANEQYF
DNA: TGTGCCAGCTCACTACCGGGACAGGCGAACGAGCAGTACTTC

J: TRBJ2-3
D: TRBD2
V: TRBV3-1/TRBV3-2
size: .
CDR3: CASSPGTSGVVDTQYF
DNA: TGTGCCAGCAGCCCGGGGACTAGCGGGGTTGTAGATACGCAGTATTTT

J: TRBJ1-1
D: TRBD1
V: TRBV2
size: .
CDR3: CASSGAHRGMNTEAFF
DNA: TGTGCCAGCAGTGGGGCCCACAGGGGTATGAACACTGAAGCTTTCTTT

J: TRBJ2-5
D: TRBD1
V: TRBV7-6
size: .
CDR3: CASSSQGSQETQYF
DNA: TGTGCCAGCAGCTCACAGGGGAGCCAAGAGACCCAGTACTTC

J: TRBJ2-1
D: .
V: TRBV12-3/TRBV12-4
size: .
CDR3: CASSFAVEQFF
DNA: TGTGCCAGCAGTTTCGCGGTTGAGCAGTTCTTC

J: TRBJ1-2
D: TRBD1
V: TRBV9
size: .
CDR3: CASSVARGQSGYTF
DNA: TGTGCCAGCAGCGTAGCAAGGGGGCAAAGTGGCTACACCTTC

J: TRBJ1-2
D: TRBD1
V: TRBV7-9
size: .
CDR3: CASSFFRGADYGYTF
DNA: TGTGCCAGCAGCTTTTTCAGGGGGGCTGACTATGGCTACACCTTC

J: TRBJ2-1
D: TRBD2
V: TRBV3-1/TRBV3-2
size: few
CDR3: CASSHPREGLTPLNEQFF
DNA: TGTGCCAGCAGCCATCCTAGGGAGGGGCTAACCCCGCTCAATGAGCAGTTCTTC

J: TRBJ2-5
D: .
V: TRBV15
size: .
CDR3: CATSRDLPRLGGRETQYF
DNA: TGTGCCACCAGCAGAGATCTGCCCAGACTGGGGGGGCGCGAGACCCAGTACTTC

J: TRBJ2-1
D: TRBD2
V: TRBV13
size: .
CDR3: CASSPSGGAVEQFF
DNA: TGTGCCAGCAGCCCTAGCGGGGGGGCAGTTGAGCAGTTCTTC